Listed below are T cell receptor beta chains from one sample, sequenced in a study of T cell responses to AZD1222 COVID-19 vaccine. The protocol was immunoSEQ multiplex PCR, while the TCRdb copy is restricted to in-frame clones and leaves out a portion. This table holds 29,000 or so clones, over 90% found once. The starting material was peripheral blood, obtained on day 0 of AZD1222 vaccination. Receptors were obtained from an adult in good health. CDR3s include the opening cysteine and the closing phenylalanine or tryptophan. The D gene is left open where the match is weak. Size values are once, few and many counts, or a class for expanded clones, and some rows have none.

. . TRBJ1-2 TRBV19 CASSITGINYGYTF TGTGCCAGTAGTATAACAGGGATCAACTATGGCTACACCTTC
. . TRBJ2-7 TRBV9 CASSAGGSYEQYF TGTGCCAGCAGCGCAGGGGGGTCCTACGAGCAGTACTTC
. few TRBJ1-2 TRBV6-4 CASSDGGGGGYGYTF TGTGCCAGCAGTGACGGTGGCGGGGGAGGCTATGGCTACACCTTC
. . TRBJ1-4 TRBV5-6 CASSLVGSDGKLFF TGTGCCAGCAGCTTGGTCGGGAGTGATGGAAAACTGTTTTTT
TRBD2 . TRBJ2-1 TRBV15 CATGTSGSRNEQFF TGTGCCACAGGGACTAGCGGGAGCAGGAATGAGCAGTTCTTC
. . TRBJ2-1 TRBV21-1 CASTTSGRANEQFF TGTGCCAGCACCACTAGCGGGAGGGCCAATGAGCAGTTCTTC
. . TRBJ1-1 TRBV5-1 CASSLAGPRAEAFF TGCGCCAGCAGCTTGGCCGGGCCACGGGCGGAAGCTTTCTTT
TRBD1 once TRBJ1-5 TRBV7-9 CASSPDRVDQPQHF TGTGCCAGCAGCCCCGACAGGGTCGATCAGCCCCAGCATTTT
. . TRBJ1-5 TRBV19 CASLRSGSPNQPQHF TGTGCCAGTCTCCGTTCTGGGTCCCCCAATCAGCCCCAGCATTTT
TRBD1 . TRBJ2-5 TRBV5-1 CASTPQGVGETQYF TGCGCCAGCACCCCTCAGGGGGTAGGGGAGACCCAGTACTTC
. . TRBJ1-3 TRBV7-8 CASSLVGGAGNTIYF TGTGCCAGCAGCTTGGTGGGGGGCGCTGGAAACACCATATATTTT
TRBD2 . TRBJ2-7 TRBV27 CASSSGLAAPSYEQYF TGTGCCAGCAGTTCGGGACTAGCGGCTCCCTCCTACGAGCAGTACTTC
. . TRBJ1-3 TRBV7-2 CASSKNGGRVSSGNTIYF TGTGCCAGCAGCAAAAACGGGGGCAGGGTCTCCTCTGGAAACACCATATATTTT
TRBD1 . TRBJ1-6 TRBV6-4 CASSDQGDNSPLHF TGTGCCAGCAGTGACCAGGGGGATAATTCACCCCTCCACTTT
. once TRBJ2-2 TRBV6-2/TRBV6-3 CASSYPLDRFTGELFF TGTGCCAGCAGTTACCCCCTTGACAGGTTCACCGGGGAGCTGTTTTTT
. . TRBJ1-6 TRBV12-3/TRBV12-4 CASSFSLAPLHF TGTGCCAGCAGTTTTAGCCTAGCGCCCCTCCACTTT
TRBD1 . TRBJ1-2 TRBV27 CASSLAGTGDYGYTF TGTGCCAGCAGTCTAGCTGGGACAGGTGACTATGGCTACACCTTC
. . TRBJ1-5 TRBV19 CASRPVDQEPQHF TGTGCCAGTAGACCCGTAGACCAGGAGCCCCAGCATTTT
TRBD1 . TRBJ2-3 TRBV27 CASSINRDRGNTQYF TGTGCCAGCAGTATAAACCGGGACAGGGGAAATACGCAGTATTTT
. once TRBJ1-6 TRBV18 CASSPDSYNSPLHF TGTGCCAGCTCACCGGACAGTTATAATTCACCCCTCCACTTT
TRBD2 once TRBJ2-1 TRBV11-2 CASSTRPSGGLREQFF TGTGCCAGCAGCACCCGTCCTAGCGGGGGGCTACGAGAGCAGTTCTTC
. . TRBJ2-5 TRBV5-8 CASGNSGTQETQYF TGTGCCAGCGGAAATAGCGGTACCCAAGAGACCCAGTACTTC
. once TRBJ2-1 TRBV6-5 CASSYRDTYNEQFF TGTGCCAGCAGTTACAGGGATACCTACAATGAGCAGTTCTTC
TRBD1 . TRBJ1-5 TRBV6-5 CASSYSTGGGQPQHF TGTGCCAGCAGTTACTCTACAGGGGGCGGGCAGCCCCAGCATTTT
TRBD2 . TRBJ2-1 TRBV18 CASSPPGGLAEYNEQFF TGTGCCAGCTCACCACCCGGGGGACTAGCGGAGTACAATGAGCAGTTCTTC
. . TRBJ1-2 TRBV30 CAWSSTGNYGYTF TGTGCCTGGAGTTCCACAGGGAACTATGGCTACACCTTC
. . TRBJ2-1 TRBV5-1 CASSLGRKNEQFF TGCGCCAGCAGCTTGGGACGTAAGAATGAGCAGTTCTTC
. . TRBJ2-3 TRBV7-8 CASSPQGRQRDTQYF TGTGCCAGCAGCCCCCAGGGACGGCAACGGGATACGCAGTATTTT